These 20 T cell receptor beta chains came from one sample sequenced in a study of blood T cells in healthy people across ages. With a J-beta primer mix and a sample-barcoded 5' primer, a second PCR ran roughly 6 to 11 cycles. TCRdb called the 5' RACE reads again in MiXCR, with one record for every CDR3 protein. This sample has approximately 810,000 distinct CDR3 sequences; around 28% occur once, and the top ten carry approximately 15%. Sequencing input: blood. The receptors shown here come from a woman of 80 years or more in good health.

This clonotype was recorded many times. The chain has TRBV28 and TRBJ2-5, with a possible D match to TRBD1 (5 bases). CDR3 length: 15 amino acids. The V and J ends lost 3 bases and 1 base respectively, with 12 bases between them. CDR1 is MDHEN, CDR2 SYDVKM, per germline. The CDR3 region is CASSFQGRPQETQYF. CDR3 sequence (DNA): TGTGCCAGCAGTTTCCAGGGAAGACCCCAAGAGACCCAGTACTTC. Full variable domain (outside the CDR3, taken from reference TRBV28 and TRBJ2-5): DVKVTQSSRYLVKRTGEKVFLECVQDMDHENMFWYRQDPGLGLRLIYFSYDVKMKEKGDIPEGYSVSREKKERFSLILESASTNQTSMYLCASSFQGRPQETQYFGPGTRLLVL.

The CDR3 sequence: CASSFSTGGNTEAFF. DNA of the CDR3: TGCGCCAGCAGTTTCTCGACAGGGGGGAACACTGAAGCTTTCTTT. The genes are TRBV10-2 and TRBJ1-1, with TRBD1 matching 9 bases. The germline CDR1 and CDR2 sequences are WSHSY and SAAADI. The junction had 5 bases not matched to a gene; V was cut back by 5 bases and J by 1 base. The CDR3 is made up of 15 amino acids.

The chain links TRBV5-5 to TRBJ2-2; 10 nucleotides agree with TRBD2. CDR3 length: 16 amino acids. V lost 1 base to trimming and J lost 7 bases; unmatched junction nucleotides: 7. The germline V gene encodes CDR1 SGHKS and CDR2 YYEKEE (reference sequence). The CDR3 protein is CASSLQRGGSGGELFF. CDR3 in DNA: TGTGCCAGCAGCTTGCAGCGGGGGGGCTCCGGCGGGGAGCTGTTTTTT.

The chain links TRBV10-3 to TRBJ1-1, with D unresolved. CDR3 size: 11 residues. Trimming took off 7 bases at V and 4 bases at J, with 7 bases between the two ends. The germline V gene encodes CDR1 ENHRY and CDR2 SYGVKD. The CDR3 spells CAIMERTEAFF. CDR3 sequence (DNA): TGTGCCATCATGGAACGCACTGAAGCTTTCTTT.

This clonotype was found a few times. The chain recombines TRBV5-1 with TRBJ2-5; no firm D call. V shed 1 base and J shed 5 bases, with 12 bases lying between them. This CDR3 comprises 14 residues. Germline CDR1 reads SGHRS; CDR2 reads YFSETQ. DNA for the CDR3: TGCGCCAGCAGCTTGCTAGGGTCCAGGGAGACCCAGTACTTC. Its translation is CASSLLGSRETQYF. Together with reference TRBV5-1 and TRBJ2-5, the CDR3 gives the full variable domain: KAGVTQTPRYLIKTRGQQVTLSCSPISGHRSVSWYQQTPGQGLQFLFEYFSETQRNKGNFPGRFSGRQFSNSRSEMNVSTLELGDSALYLCASSLLGSRETQYFGPGTRLLVL.

This clonotype was recorded at least ten times. The J gene is TRBJ2-3, the V gene TRBV7-2; D is perhaps TRBD1 or TRBD2 (5 bases each). Germline CDR1 and CDR2: SGHTA and FQGNSA. With 5 bases removed from V and 2 bases from J, the gap between germline ends came to 14 bases. This CDR3 spans 15 amino acids. The CDR3 nucleotides read TGTGCCAGCAGCGGTGGGGGACGTTTCACAGATACGCAGTATTTT. It yields the protein CASSGGGRFTDTQYF.

This chain uses TRBV20-1 with TRBJ2-1; 9 nucleotides align to TRBD2. This CDR3 region has 14 residues. Germline lookup yields CDR1 DFQATT and CDR2 SNEGSKA (reference sequence). The junction had 5 bases not matched to a gene; V was cut back by 0 bases and J by 8 bases. For the CDR3, the DNA is TGCAGTGCTAGAGATCTAGCGGGATCGTATGAGCAGTTCTTC. It is translated as CSARDLAGSYEQFF.

The sample holds many counts of this clonotype. The CDR3 loop is CASRSPLGNEQFF. As DNA, the CDR3 is TGTGCCAGCCGATCTCCCCTGGGGAATGAGCAGTTCTTC. V usage is TRBV6-5 and J usage is TRBJ2-1; no firm D call. V gave up 8 bases and J gave up 7 bases, with 15 bases separating them. The CDR3 runs 13 residues. Germline lookup yields CDR1 MNHEY and CDR2 SVGAGI.

This clonotype was counted only a few times. V is TRBV4-3 and J is TRBJ1-2; D gene ambiguous. The CDR3 loop spans 15 amino acids. V lost 0 bases, J lost 3 bases, and 11 bases lay in between. Germline V gene data show CDR1 as LGHNA and CDR2 as YSLEER. CDR3 residues: CASSQDPSEYYGYTF. CDR3 DNA: TGCGCCAGCAGCCAAGATCCGTCGGAATACTATGGCTACACCTTC.

On this clonotype itself: Being one base from a much bigger clone, this may be a read error. V gene TRBV4-2 combines with J gene TRBJ2-1; possibly TRBD1 or TRBD2 for D (6 bases each). Germline CDR1 and CDR2: LGHNA and YNFKEQ. This CDR3 region has 12 residues. The CDR3 sequence is CAGSWGANEQFF. The CDR3 coding sequence is TGTGCCGGCAGCTGGGGGGCCAATGAGCAGTTCTTC.

The chain has TRBV7-2 and TRBJ2-3, with a possible D match to TRBD2 (5 bases). The CDR3 is 16 residues long. CDR1 is SGHTA, CDR2 FQGNSA, per germline. The V end was cut by 1 base, the J end by 1 base, with 12 bases between. CDR3 in amino acids: CASSLGRAEGTDTQYF. CDR3 sequence (DNA): TGTGCCAGCAGCTTAGGTAGAGCGGAGGGCACAGATACGCAGTATTTT.

Comment on this clonotype: A read error may explain this, as a much larger clone is one base away. This chain connects TRBV5-6 to TRBJ2-1; D may correspond to TRBD1 or TRBD2 (5 bases each). Per germline, CDR1 SGHDT and CDR2 YYEEEE. This CDR3 has 13 amino acids. The CDR3 spells CAGSLIGTGEQFF. CDR3 bases: TGTGCCGGCAGCTTGATAGGGACCGGAGAGCAGTTCTTC. Combining the CDR3 with reference TRBV5-6 and TRBJ2-1 gives the whole variable domain DAGVTQSPTHLIKTRGQQVTLRCSPKSGHDTVSWYQQALGQGPQFIFQYYEEEERQRGNFPDRFSGHQFPNYSSELNVNALLLGDSALYLCAGSLIGTGEQFFGPGTRLTVL.

The chain joins TRBV6-6 to TRBJ2-7, with 11 positions matching TRBD1. The CDR3 consists of 14 residues. Germline V gives CDR1 MNHNY, CDR2 SVGAGI (reference sequence). V was clipped by 5 bases and J by 3 bases; unmatched bases: 3. The CDR3 DNA reads as TGTGCCAGCAGTCGGGGGACAGGGGGCTACGAGCAGTACTTC. It yields the protein CASSRGTGGYEQYF.

J is TRBJ1-5 and V is TRBV4-1; TRBD1 matches at 8 bases. Germline V CDR1 and CDR2: MGHRA, YSYEKL. CDR3 length: 15 residues. The V and J ends lost 3 bases and 4 bases, in that order; junction bases with no gene match: 5. The DNA for the CDR3 is TGCGCCAGCAGCCACCGGACAGGGCGGAATCAGCCCCAGCATTTT. Translation: CASSHRTGRNQPQHF.

The chain recombines TRBV18 with TRBJ1-2; TRBD1 might be the D (5 bases). The CDR3 has 16 residues. V was pared by 1 base and J by 7 bases, with 19 bases between. CDR1 and CDR2 (germline): KGHSH, LQKENI. The CDR3: CASSPREAGTRGGYTF. The CDR3 DNA is TGTGCCAGCTCACCACGAGAGGCCGGGACTAGGGGTGGCTACACCTTC.

This chain uses TRBV7-2 with TRBJ2-7; TRBD1 matches at 9 bases. TRBJ2-4 explains the end of the DNA better; the J call may be wrong. This CDR3 spans 17 amino acids. CDR1 is SGHTA and CDR2 is FQGNSA in the germline V gene. CDR3 residues: CASSSEGGPGQGNIQYF. The CDR3 DNA reads TGTGCCAGCAGCTCGGAGGGGGGACCGGGACAGGGAAACATTCAGTACTTC.

Comment on this clonotype: One base away lies a much larger clone, so this may be a sequencing read error. This chain uses TRBV5-1 with TRBJ2-1; D might be TRBD1 (5 bases). The ends were cut back, 0 bases at V and 9 bases at J, with 19 bases in the middle. Germline CDR1 SGHRS, CDR2 YFSETQ. The CDR3 has 16 residues. CDR3 nucleotide sequence: TGCGCCAGCAGCTTGGCCGCGGCGAGAAGGGGCGGTGAGCAGTTCTTC. Its translation: CASSLAAARRGGEQFF.

This clonotype was seen repeatedly, ten times or more. V and J are TRBV18 and TRBJ2-1; D call uncertain. The V and J ends lost 4 bases and 0 bases respectively, with 13 bases between them. This CDR3 contains 16 residues. CDR1 is KGHSH, CDR2 LQKENI, per germline. This CDR3 reads CASSLSTISSYNEQFF. The CDR3 DNA sequence: TGTGCCAGCTCACTTTCGACAATCAGCTCCTACAATGAGCAGTTCTTC.

This clonotype was found a few times. V and J are TRBV2 and TRBJ2-7; 10 nucleotides agree with TRBD2. CDR1 and CDR2 (germline): SNHLY, FYNNEI. V lost 1 base and J lost 2; bases outside the gene matches: 2. The CDR3 has 15 amino acids. In DNA form, the CDR3 reads TGTGCCAGCAGTGAAGGGACTAGCGGAACCTACGAGCAGTACTTC. It encodes CASSEGTSGTYEQYF. The full variable domain, in which reference TRBV2 and TRBJ2-7 provide the parts outside the CDR3, is EPEVTQTPSHQVTQMGQEVILRCVPISNHLYFYWYRQILGQKVEFLVSFYNNEISEKSEIFDDQFSVERPDGSNFTLKIRSTKLEDSAMYFCASSEGTSGTYEQYFGPGTRLTVT.

This clonotype came up many times. The chain links TRBV4-3 to TRBJ1-4; TRBD1 might be the D (5 bases). V shed 0 bases and J shed 2 bases, with 10 bases lying between them. Germline loops: CDR1 LGHNA, CDR2 YSLEER. CDR3 length equals 16 residues. The CDR3 reads CASSQEGATTNEKLFF. The CDR3 DNA follows: TGCGCCAGCAGCCAAGAAGGGGCCACTACTAATGAAAAACTGTTTTTT.